This T cell receptor beta chain derives from a study of tumor-infiltrating lymphocytes in primary liver carcinoma. Overall study context: T1-T3 N0M0 was the stage of the tumors, which were roughly 4 to 11 cm across. The yield of productive TCRbeta reads per sample was roughly 3.65 to 8 million and was similar across tissue types. Study-wide results and limits: Against blood, tumors held a significantly higher top-250-clone fraction (p = 0.039).

Comments on this clonotype: As yet, its antigen is unknown. The CDR3 carries no conserved terminal phenylalanine or tryptophan, so it likely arises from a read error.

Priming with a constant-region primer yielded TCR beta cDNA from 450 to 600 ng total RNA. A slightly modified ARM-PCR protocol with three nested multiplex PCR rounds produced these TCR beta libraries. Researchers ran the first two PCR rounds for roughly 10 cycles each with TRBV1-TRBV30 forward primers and a C-beta reverse primer. TCRdb re-called the multiplex PCR reads through MiXCR, storing one row per CDR3 protein. The table records 300,000 to 400,000 distinct CDR3 sequences, approximately 64% of them present only once. The study extracted blood RNA from unsorted whole blood and also extracted germline DNA. The length of the CDR3 is 14 residues.

The sequenced sample consisted of peripheral blood. The sequence was collected from a man in his forties or fifties with primary liver carcinoma and hepatitis B virus infection. V usage is TRBV12-3 or TRBV12-4 and J usage is TRBJ1-1; TRBD1 matches at 8 bases. The CDR3 nucleotides read TGTGCCAGCAGTCAGGACAGGGTGAACATTGAAGCTTTCCTT. This translates into CASSQDRVNIEAFL.